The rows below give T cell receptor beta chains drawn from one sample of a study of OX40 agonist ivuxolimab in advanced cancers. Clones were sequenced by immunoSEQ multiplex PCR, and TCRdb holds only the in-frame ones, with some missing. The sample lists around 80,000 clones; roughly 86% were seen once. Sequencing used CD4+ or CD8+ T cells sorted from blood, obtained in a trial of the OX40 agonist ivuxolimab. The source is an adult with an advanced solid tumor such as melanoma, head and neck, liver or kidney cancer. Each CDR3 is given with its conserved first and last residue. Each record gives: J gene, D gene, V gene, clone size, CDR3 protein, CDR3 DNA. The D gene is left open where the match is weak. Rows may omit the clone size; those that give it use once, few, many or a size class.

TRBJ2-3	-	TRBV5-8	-	CASSPDSVTDTQYF	TGTGCCAGCAGCCCAGACAGCGTGACAGATACGCAGTATTTT
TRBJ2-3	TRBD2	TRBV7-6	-	CASSLVAGADTQYF	TGTGCCAGCAGCTTAGTAGCGGGGGCAGATACGCAGTATTTT
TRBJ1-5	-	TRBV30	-	CAWSLSRTQPQHF	TGTGCCTGGAGTCTATCGCGGACACAACCCCAGCATTTT
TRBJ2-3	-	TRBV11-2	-	CASSPRGGGADTQYF	TGTGCCAGCAGCCCGCGAGGTGGGGGGGCCGATACGCAGTATTTT
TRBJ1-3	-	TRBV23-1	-	CASSQGTDPMGGNTIYF	TGCGCCAGCAGTCAAGGTACTGATCCCATGGGTGGAAACACCATATATTTT
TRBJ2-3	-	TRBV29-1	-	CSVVKGTDTQYF	TGCAGCGTTGTAAAGGGGACAGATACGCAGTATTTT
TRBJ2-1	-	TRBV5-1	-	CASSYRGSANNEQFF	TGCGCCAGCAGCTATAGGGGATCAGCTAACAATGAGCAGTTCTTC
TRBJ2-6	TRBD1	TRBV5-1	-	CASSRQGGHSGANVLTF	TGCGCCAGCAGCAGACAGGGGGGACACTCTGGGGCCAACGTCCTGACTTTC
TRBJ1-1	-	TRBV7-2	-	CASSRSRETEAFF	TGTGCCAGCAGCCGTAGCCGGGAGACTGAAGCTTTCTTT
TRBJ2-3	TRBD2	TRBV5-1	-	CASTRTSGGPNTQYF	TGCGCCAGCACCCGGACTAGCGGGGGCCCCAATACGCAGTATTTT
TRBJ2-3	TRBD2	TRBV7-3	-	CASSSGLGTDTQYF	TGTGCCAGCAGCTCGGGACTAGGAACAGATACGCAGTATTTT
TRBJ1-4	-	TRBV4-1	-	CASSQFSRGGATNEKLFF	TGCGCCAGCAGCCAATTCAGCCGGGGGGGTGCAACTAATGAAAAACTGTTTTTT
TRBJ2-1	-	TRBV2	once	CASSVLGGSYNEQFF	TGTGCCAGCAGCGTACTAGGGGGCTCCTACAATGAGCAGTTCTTC
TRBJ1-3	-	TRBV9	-	CASSVNGGFAGNTIYF	TGTGCCAGCAGCGTAAACGGGGGGTTTGCCGGAAACACCATATATTTT
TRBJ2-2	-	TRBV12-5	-	CASGLVGTGELFF	TGTGCTAGTGGTTTGGTAGGCACCGGGGAGCTGTTTTTT
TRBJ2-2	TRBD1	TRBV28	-	CASSYPIGRSRGYTGELFF	TGTGCCAGCAGTTATCCCATCGGGCGCTCCAGGGGGTACACCGGGGAGCTGTTTTTT
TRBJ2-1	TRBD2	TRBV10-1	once	CASSEGGGGNNEQFF	TGCGCCAGCAGTGAGGGTGGCGGGGGAAACAATGAGCAGTTCTTC
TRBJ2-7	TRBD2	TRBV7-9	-	CASSFLREGPYEQYF	TGTGCCAGCAGCTTCCTTCGGGAGGGTCCCTACGAGCAGTACTTC
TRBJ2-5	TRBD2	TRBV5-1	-	CASSLAGTSGVDGETQYF	TGCGCCAGCAGCTTGGCCGGGACTAGCGGGGTAGATGGGGAGACCCAGTACTTC
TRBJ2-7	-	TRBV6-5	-	CASMTLYEQYF	TGTGCCAGCATGACCCTCTACGAGCAGTACTTC
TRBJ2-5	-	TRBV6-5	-	CASRTGNLQETQYF	TGTGCCAGCAGAACAGGGAATCTCCAAGAGACCCAGTACTTC
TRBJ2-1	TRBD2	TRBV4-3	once	CASSQGSGAGNNEQFF	TGCGCCAGCAGCCAAGGCTCGGGAGCGGGGAACAATGAGCAGTTCTTC
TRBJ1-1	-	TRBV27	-	CASSRDINTEAFF	TGTGCCAGCAGTCGAGACATAAACACTGAAGCTTTCTTT
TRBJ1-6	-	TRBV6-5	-	CASSYLRVATGSPLHF	TGTGCCAGCAGTTACCTCAGGGTAGCGACGGGATCACCCCTCCACTTT
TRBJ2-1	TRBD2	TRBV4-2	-	CASSQDGAVAGVPYEQFF	TGTGCCAGCAGCCAAGATGGGGCGGTAGCGGGAGTACCGTATGAGCAGTTCTTC
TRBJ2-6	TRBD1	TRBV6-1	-	CASSDRGLGANVLTF	TGTGCCAGCAGTGACAGGGGGCTCGGGGCCAACGTCCTGACTTTC
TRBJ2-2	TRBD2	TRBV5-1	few	CASSSVAGGTGELFF	TGCGCCAGCAGCTCGGTAGCGGGGGGCACCGGGGAGCTGTTTTTT
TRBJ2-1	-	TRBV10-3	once	CAIRDSRNEQFF	TGTGCCATCAGGGACAGTAGGAATGAGCAGTTCTTC
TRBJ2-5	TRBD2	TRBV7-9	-	CASSPRGEETQYF	TGTGCCAGCAGCCCTCGGGGGGAAGAGACCCAGTACTTC
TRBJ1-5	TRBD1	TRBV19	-	CASSITGVQPQHF	TGTGCCAGTAGTATAACAGGGGTGCAGCCCCAGCATTTT
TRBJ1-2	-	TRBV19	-	CASSNVLGYTF	TGTGCCAGTAGTAACGTTCTTGGCTACACCTTC
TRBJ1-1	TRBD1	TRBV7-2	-	CASRSQGGTEAFF	TGTGCCAGCAGATCACAGGGGGGCACTGAAGCTTTCTTT
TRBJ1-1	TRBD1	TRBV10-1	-	CASKGTGAAEAFF	TGCGCCAGCAAAGGGACAGGGGCCGCTGAAGCTTTCTTT